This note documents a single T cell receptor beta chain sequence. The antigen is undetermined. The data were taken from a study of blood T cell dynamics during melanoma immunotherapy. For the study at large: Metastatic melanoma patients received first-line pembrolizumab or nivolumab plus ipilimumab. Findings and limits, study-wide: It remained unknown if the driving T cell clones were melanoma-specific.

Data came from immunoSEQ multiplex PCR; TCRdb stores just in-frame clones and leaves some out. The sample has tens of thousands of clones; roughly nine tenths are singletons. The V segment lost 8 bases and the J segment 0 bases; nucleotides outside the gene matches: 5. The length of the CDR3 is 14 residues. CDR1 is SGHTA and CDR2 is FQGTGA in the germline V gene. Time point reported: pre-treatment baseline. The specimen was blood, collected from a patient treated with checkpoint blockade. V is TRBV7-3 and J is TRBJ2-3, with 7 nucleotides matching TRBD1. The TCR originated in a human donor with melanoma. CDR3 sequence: CASGEGASTDTQYF. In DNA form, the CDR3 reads TGTGCCAGCGGCGAGGGGGCTAGCACAGATACGCAGTATTTT.